A single sample is the source of the 10 T cell receptor beta chains below, sequenced in a study of Tregs in tolerant kidney transplant recipients. Produced via immunoSEQ multiplex PCR; TCRdb's table is partial and in-frame only. The sample has under 50,000 clones, about 90% seen once; the top ten hold about 0.74%. The sequencing input was Tregs from blood. The source of these receptors is a human donor in good health.

The rearrangement joins TRBV2 to TRBJ2-3; 14 bases fit TRBD2. Germline V lookup: CDR1 SNHLY, CDR2 FYNNEI. The CDR3 covers 18 residues. V lost 6 bases to trimming and J lost 0 bases; unmatched junction nucleotides: 8. The DNA for the CDR3 is TGTGCCAGCAGCCCCCGACTAGCGGGGGGGCGAAGCACAGATACGCAGTATTTT. This sequence encodes CASSPRLAGGRSTDTQYF. Combining the CDR3 with reference TRBV2 and TRBJ2-3 gives the whole variable domain EPEVTQTPSHQVTQMGQEVILRCVPISNHLYFYWYRQILGQKVEFLVSFYNNEISEKSEIFDDQFSVERPDGSNFTLKIRSTKLEDSAMYFCASSPRLAGGRSTDTQYFGPGTRLTVL.

This chain uses TRBV7-8 with TRBJ1-5, with D uncertain. This CDR3 has 14 residues. From germline, CDR1 is SGHVS and CDR2 FQNEAQ. V lost 2 bases and J 3 bases, leaving 8 bases between the germline ends. The DNA for the CDR3 is TGTGCCAGCAGCTTAAGGGATCCCAATCAGCCCCAGCATTTT. Translated: CASSLRDPNQPQHF. The full variable domain, its missing parts supplied by reference TRBV7-8 and TRBJ1-5, is GAGVSQSPRYKVAKRGQDVALRCDPISGHVSLFWYQQALGQGPEFLTYFQNEAQLDKSGLPSDRFFAERPEGSVSTLKIQRTQQEDSAVYLCASSLRDPNQPQHFGDGTRLSIL.

In DNA, the CDR3 is TGCGCCAGCAGCTGGGACATCGGTCAGCCCCAGCATTTT. Amino acid sequence: CASSWDIGQPQHF. The chain has TRBV5-1 and TRBJ1-5; the D gene is possibly TRBD1 (6 bases). V was shortened by 3 bases and J by 6 bases, with 10 bases between the two germline ends. Germline V CDR1 and CDR2: SGHRS, YFSETQ. The CDR3 covers 13 residues.

This clone was observed a single time. CDR3 protein: CASRPGSYNEQFF. The CDR3 nucleotides read TGTGCCAGTAGGCCCGGCTCCTACAATGAGCAGTTCTTC. This rearrangement joins TRBV19 to TRBJ2-1, with D unclear. The germline V gene has CDR1 LNHDA and CDR2 SQIVND (reference sequence). This CDR3 contains 13 residues. V dropped 6 bases and J dropped 0 bases, with 6 bases sitting between them.

This chain connects TRBV5-4 to TRBJ1-2; no definite D call. Germline CDR1 and CDR2: SGHNT and YYREEE (reference sequence). CDR3 length: 15 amino acids. Trimming cost V 0 bases and J 0 bases, with 9 bases left between them. CDR3 loop: CASSLDTLTNYGYTF. CDR3 DNA sequence: TGTGCCAGCAGCTTGGACACCTTAACTAACTATGGCTACACCTTC.

This clone was seen a few times. The V call is TRBV5-6, the J call TRBJ2-3; D may be TRBD1 (6 bases). V lost 4 bases to trimming and J lost 0 bases, with 9 bases between them. This CDR3 spans 14 amino acids. CDR1 and CDR2 (germline): SGHDT, YYEEEE. CDR3: CASSLQGSTDTQYF. CDR3 in DNA: TGTGCCAGCAGCCTCCAGGGGAGCACAGATACGCAGTATTTT.

The chain joins TRBV11-2 to TRBJ2-2; D not certain. The CDR3 consists of 14 residues. CDR1 is SGHAT, CDR2 FQNNGV, per germline. Deletions cut 6 bases from V and 6 bases from J, with 14 bases between. In DNA, the CDR3 is TGTGCCAGCAGGGCATTCCGGGCGGCCGGGGAGCTGTTTTTT. Translated: CASRAFRAAGELFF.

V is TRBV7-9 and J is TRBJ1-2; TRBD1 might be the D (6 bases). The CDR3 is 15 amino acids. Trimming took off 5 bases at V and 4 bases at J, with 17 bases between the two ends. From germline, CDR1 is SEHNR and CDR2 FQNEAQ (reference sequence). CDR3 in amino acids: CASSPYRQVAYGYTF. In nucleotides, the CDR3 is TGTGCCAGCAGCCCATACAGACAGGTCGCCTATGGCTACACCTTC.

The V and J genes are TRBV6-5 and TRBJ1-2; D remains unclear. CDR3 length: 13 residues. Trimming shortened V by 6 bases and J by 0 bases, and 8 bases separated the two germline ends. Germline assignment: CDR1 MNHEY and CDR2 SVGAGI. The CDR3 sequence: CASREQANYGYTF. The CDR3 nucleotides are TGTGCCAGCAGAGAGCAGGCTAACTATGGCTACACCTTC.

The chain recombines TRBV6-5 with TRBJ2-1, with 8 bases that match TRBD2. This CDR3 spans 15 amino acids. Germline CDR1 and CDR2: MNHEY and SVGAGI. V lost 6 bases and J lost 4; bases outside the gene matches: 8. CDR3 coding DNA: TGTGCCAGCAGCCCGAATAGCGGGGCATACAATGAGCAGTTCTTC. It is translated as CASSPNSGAYNEQFF.